The source of this T cell receptor (beta chain) is a study of long-term antiretroviral therapy in people with HIV. The germline V and J ends were trimmed by 3 bases and 4 bases, with 6 bases remaining between them. Germline CDR1 reads SGHTA; CDR2 reads FQGNSA. The CDR3 length is 13 residues. Version v3.0 of the immunoSEQ assay ran at survey level. Using immunoSEQ multiplex PCR, the repertoire was profiled, and TCRdb retains in-frame clones only, with some absent. The sample consists of around 32,000 clones, about 98% of them appearing once. This clone occurred once. The V call is TRBV7-2, the J call TRBJ2-2; no definite D call. Sequenced material: unsorted PBMCs, taken 7.6 years after starting antiretroviral therapy. The clonotype originates from a man aged 25 to 45 with HIV. CDR3 sequence: CASSFRSTGELFF. The CDR3 DNA reads TGTGCCAGCAGCTTCCGCAGCACCGGGGAGCTGTTTTTT.